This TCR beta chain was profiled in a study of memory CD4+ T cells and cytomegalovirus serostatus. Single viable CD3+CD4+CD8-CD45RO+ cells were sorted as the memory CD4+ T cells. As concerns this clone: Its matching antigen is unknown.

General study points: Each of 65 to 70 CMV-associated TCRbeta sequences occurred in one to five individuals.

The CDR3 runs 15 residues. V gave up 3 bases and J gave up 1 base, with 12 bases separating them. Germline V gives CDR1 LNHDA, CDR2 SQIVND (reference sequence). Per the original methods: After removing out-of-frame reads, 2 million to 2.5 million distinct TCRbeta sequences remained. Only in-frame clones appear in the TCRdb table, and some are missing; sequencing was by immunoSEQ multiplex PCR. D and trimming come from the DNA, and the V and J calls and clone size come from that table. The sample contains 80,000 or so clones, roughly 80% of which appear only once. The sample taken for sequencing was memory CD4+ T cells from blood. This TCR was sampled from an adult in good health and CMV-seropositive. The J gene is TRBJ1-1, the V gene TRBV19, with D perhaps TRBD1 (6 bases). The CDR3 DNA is TGTGCCAGTAGTATTCAGGACAGCCAGAACACTGAAGCTTTCTTT. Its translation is CASSIQDSQNTEAFF.